One sample yielded the 25 T cell receptor beta chains listed below, sequenced in a study of glioma-infiltrating T cells. The iRepertoire nested amplicon-rescue multiplex PCR amplified TCR alpha and beta CDR3s from RNA. TCRdb recomputed calls from the multiplex PCR reads with MiXCR, one row per CDR3 protein. This table has about 400,000 distinct CDR3 sequences, 35% to 45% appearing once. Material for sequencing was glioma tissue, nonneoplastic brain tissue, or PBMCs (not recorded which). The receptors were sampled from a human donor with low-grade glioma or glioblastoma, undergoing nonglioma brain surgery, or in good health (not recorded which).

The rearrangement uses TRBV6-2 or TRBV6-3 and TRBJ2-6; no clear D gene. CDR3 size: 15 residues. Trimming shortened V by 7 bases and J by 0 bases, and 10 bases separated the two germline ends. CDR1 and CDR2 (germline): MNHEY, SVGEGT. The CDR3 DNA is TGTGCCAGCACCCCGTTTAACTCTGGGGCCAACGTCCTGACTTTC. Protein: CASTPFNSGANVLTF.

CDR3 protein: CSARENGPNTGELFF. The CDR3 coding sequence is TGCAGTGCTAGAGAAAATGGCCCGAACACCGGGGAGCTGTTTTTT. The genes are TRBV20-1 and TRBJ2-2; D is unresolved. Trimming shortened V by 0 bases and J by 0 bases, and 8 bases separated the two germline ends. The CDR3 contains 15 residues. Germline lookup yields CDR1 DFQATT and CDR2 SNEGSKA (reference sequence).

This chain links TRBV7-2 with TRBJ2-7; TRBD2 matches at 11 bases. The ends lost 2 bases at V and 5 bases at J; junction bases unmatched: 5. The CDR3 sequence is 15 residues long. CDR1 SGHTA and CDR2 FQGNSA come from the germline V gene. CDR3 coding DNA: TGTGCCAGCAGCTTAATACTAGCGGGGGTCCACGAGCAGTACTTC. It codes for CASSLILAGVHEQYF.

The chain joins TRBV25-1 to TRBJ2-7, with 7 bases lining up with TRBD1. This CDR3 is built from 13 residues. V was pared by 5 bases and J by 3 bases, with 4 bases of the junction left unmatched. Germline CDR1 and CDR2: MGHDK and SYGVNS. The CDR3 coding sequence is TGTGCCAGCAGTAAAAGGGACAGCTACGAGCAGTACTTC. Translation: CASSKRDSYEQYF.

V and J are TRBV7-9 and TRBJ2-7; D is perhaps TRBD1 or TRBD2 (5 bases each). Trimming left V 1 base short and J 9 bases short, with 22 bases between. The CDR3 sequence is 16 residues long. Germline CDR1 reads SEHNR; CDR2 reads FQNEAQ (reference sequence). The CDR3 spells CASSLGETAIPVRQYF. The CDR3 DNA sequence: TGTGCCAGCAGCTTAGGGGAGACAGCTATCCCCGTCCGGCAGTACTTC. Together with reference TRBV7-9 and TRBJ2-7, the CDR3 gives the full variable domain: DTGVSQNPRHKITKRGQNVTFRCDPISEHNRLYWYRQTLGQGPEFLTYFQNEAQLEKSRLLSDRFSAERPKGSFSTLEIQRTEQGDSAMYLCASSLGETAIPVRQYFGPGTRLTVT.

In this sample, this clonotype turned up many times. The genes are TRBV6-2 or TRBV6-3 and TRBJ1-1; D gene ambiguous. The ends were cut back, 6 bases at V and 10 bases at J, with 15 bases in the middle. The CDR3 has 12 amino acids. Germline V gene data show CDR1 as MNHEY and CDR2 as SVGEGT. The CDR3 region is CASRGLSGRAFF. CDR3 nucleotide sequence: TGTGCCAGCAGGGGTTTATCAGGAAGAGCTTTCTTT.

This chain joins TRBV19 and TRBJ1-1; D remains ambiguous. Looked up from germline, CDR1 is LNHDA and CDR2 is SQIVND (reference sequence). The CDR3 length is 15 residues. V lost 7 bases to trimming and J lost 0 bases, with 15 bases between them. The CDR3 reads CASTYTDPLNTEAFF. The CDR3 DNA sequence: TGTGCCAGTACCTATACCGACCCTTTGAACACTGAAGCTTTCTTT.

Worth noting for this clonotype: At one of its ends the junction is not consistent with the germline gene, which may arise from a read error. The chain links TRBV5-1 to TRBJ1-1; D is unresolved. The CDR3 totals 12 residues. Germline CDR1 SGHRS, CDR2 YFSETQ. CDR3 residues: CASSLGNTEASF. The CDR3 DNA reads TGCGCCAGCAGCTTGGGGAACACTGAAGCTTCCTTT.

The V and J genes are TRBV27 and TRBJ2-5; D is possibly TRBD2 (5 bases). The CDR3 covers 12 residues. V was shortened by 5 bases and J by 7 bases, with 11 bases between the two germline ends. In germline, CDR1 is MNHEY, CDR2 SMNVEV (reference sequence). CDR3 bases: TGTGCCAGCAGTCCGGGAAAGGGGACCCAGTACTTC. Encoded protein: CASSPGKGTQYF.

This chain links TRBV28 with TRBJ2-3; 7 bases fit TRBD1. Germline CDR1 MDHEN, CDR2 SYDVKM. This CDR3 is 12 amino acids long. The J segment lost 7 bases and the V segment lost 7 bases, leaving 5 bases of the junction unmatched. CDR3: CASNQGQYTQYF. CDR3 bases: TGTGCCAGCAATCAGGGACAGTATACGCAGTATTTT.

J is TRBJ2-7 and V is TRBV4-1, with 12 bases that match TRBD1. The V gene's germline CDR1 is MGHRA and CDR2 YSYEKL. Trimming at V came to 3 bases and at J to 9 bases, leaving 12 bases not matched to a gene. The CDR3 runs 16 residues. The CDR3 DNA reads as TGCGCCAGCAGCCACACACCGGGACAGGGGGCATCGGGGCAGTACTTC. This sequence encodes CASSHTPGQGASGQYF.

The chain joins TRBV20-1 to TRBJ2-3, with TRBD2 matching 10 bases. In germline, CDR1 is DFQATT, CDR2 SNEGSKA (reference sequence). The CDR3 length is 15 residues. The CDR3 loop reads CRASGTSVGANTQYF. CDR3 sequence (DNA): TGCAGGGCTTCCGGGACTAGCGTCGGGGCAAATACGCAGTATTTT.

The gene calls are TRBV5-1 and TRBJ2-3; TRBD2 matches at 8 bases. V shed 6 bases, J shed 4 bases, and the junction held 10 bases outside the gene matches. This CDR3 is 15 amino acids long. CDR1 and CDR2 from the germline V gene are SGHRS and YFSETQ. The CDR3 nucleotides are TGCGCCAGCATCCCCGGGACTAGTTTCCCAGATACGCAGTATTTT. It encodes CASIPGTSFPDTQYF.

This clonotype has just a few counts. The V call is TRBV11-2, the J call TRBJ1-1, with a weak D call TRBD1 (5 bases). Trimming took 5 bases from V and 4 from J, leaving 17 bases between them. The CDR3 spans 15 residues. Germline V gives CDR1 SGHAT, CDR2 FQNNGV. DNA of the CDR3: TGTGCCAGCAGCCCGGCCGCGGGGGTCCCCACTGAAGCTTTCTTT. Translating gives CASSPAAGVPTEAFF.

The rearrangement joins TRBV4-2 to TRBJ1-6; D not resolved. CDR1 is LGHNA and CDR2 is YNFKEQ in the germline V gene. The CDR3 sequence is 16 residues long. Trimming removed 0 bases at V and 0 bases at J, with 6 bases between. This chain's CDR3 is CASSQEEDSYNSPLHF. The CDR3 DNA reads TGTGCCAGCAGCCAAGAGGAAGACTCCTATAATTCACCCCTCCACTTT.

Concerning this clonotype: At one end the junction does not follow the germline gene, possibly because of a read error. V is TRBV3-1 and J is TRBJ1-5; D uncertain. The germline gives CDR1 LGHDT, CDR2 YNNKEL (reference sequence). The CDR3 extends over 13 amino acids. The CDR3 sequence: CASSRGPNPPQHF. CDR3 DNA sequence: TGTGCCAGCAGCCGTGGACCGAATCCGCCCCAGCATTTT.

This clonotype appeared a few times. Its ends do not fully match the called genes, so a read error is possible. The chain links TRBV28 to TRBJ1-1; D is undetermined. This CDR3 is built from 16 residues. Germline V CDR1 and CDR2: MDHEN, SYDVKM. CDR3 loop: CASSFLATRMNTGAFF. The CDR3 DNA follows: TGTGCCAGCAGTTTTCTGGCGACTAGGATGAACACTGGAGCTTTCTTT.

CDR3 sequence reads: CASSQEVAGSTYNEQFF. The DNA of the CDR3 is TGCGCCAGCAGCCAAGAAGTCGCCGGGAGCACCTACAATGAGCAGTTCTTC. The chain employs TRBV4-1 and TRBJ2-1, with TRBD2 as a possible D gene (6 bases). The germline V gene encodes CDR1 MGHRA and CDR2 YSYEKL. Trimming cost V 0 bases and J 2 bases, with 14 bases left between them. The CDR3 is 17 residues long.

There are a few counts of this clonotype. The chain is built from TRBV20-1 and TRBJ2-3; 11 bases are shared with TRBD2. Unmatched junction bases numbered 6, after V lost 1 base and J lost 6 bases. CDR3 length: 15 residues. Germline V gene sequence: CDR1 DFQATT, CDR2 SNEGSKA (reference sequence). Written as DNA, the CDR3 is TGCAGTGCTAGAGCACTAGCGGGAGTGTGGGATACGCAGTATTTT. Translated, it gives CSARALAGVWDTQYF.

As concerns this clonotype: The junction departs from the called germline gene at one end, perhaps through a read error. The chain uses TRBV5-1 and TRBJ2-7; D is unresolved. The CDR3 covers 14 residues. Germline V CDR1 and CDR2: SGHRS, YFSETQ. The CDR3 DNA follows: TGCTCCAGCAGCCCTTTTGGAGAATCCTACGAGCAGTACTTC. Translation: CSSSPFGESYEQYF.

The V and J genes are TRBV28 and TRBJ1-2; D is possibly TRBD1 (6 bases). V dropped 7 bases and J dropped 7 bases, with 25 bases sitting between them. Germline assignment: CDR1 MDHEN and CDR2 SYDVKM. The CDR3 totals 16 residues. The CDR3 reads CASTLDVVGGRVGYTF. The CDR3 region has the DNA TGTGCCAGCACCTTAGATGTCGTGGGGGGGCGTGTTGGCTACACCTTC.

The chain couples TRBV28 to TRBJ2-1; TRBD2 might be the D (6 bases). Judging by the DNA end, TRBJ2-5 fits better; the J call may be wrong. The germline V gene encodes CDR1 MDHEN and CDR2 SYDVKM. The CDR3 is 14 residues long. CDR3 DNA: TGTGCCAGCAGTTCCGTGGACTATCAAGAGACCCAGTACTTC. The encoded protein is CASSSVDYQETQYF.

The CDR3 bases are TGTGCCTGGAGTAACGACGGGACGAGCAATGAGCAGTTCTTC. Its protein product is CAWSNDGTSNEQFF. The genes are TRBV30 and TRBJ2-1; D might be TRBD1 or TRBD2, each matching 5 bases. The V end lost 2 bases, the J end lost 6 bases, and 14 bases lay between the germline ends. The germline gives CDR1 GTSNPN, CDR2 SVGIG (reference sequence). The CDR3 is 14 residues long.

The V call is TRBV29-1, the J call TRBJ2-7; D possibly corresponds to TRBD1 (5 bases). Germline CDR1 and CDR2: SQVTM and ANQGSEA. Deletions cut 5 bases from V and 0 bases from J, with 20 bases between. The CDR3 runs 16 residues. As DNA, the CDR3 is TGCAGCGTTTTTTTGGGAACAGGCCTTACCTCCTACGAGCAGTACTTC. This codes for CSVFLGTGLTSYEQYF.

Turning to this clonotype: A much larger clone sits a single nucleotide away, making a read error possible. V and J are TRBV4-1 and TRBJ1-1; no definite D call. CDR1 and CDR2 from the germline V gene are MGHRA and YSYEKL. The CDR3 is made up of 14 amino acids. As DNA, the CDR3 is TGCGCCAGCAGCCAAGATCCGGGGAACCCTGAAGCTTTCTTT. Its protein is CASSQDPGNPEAFF.